These 3 T cell receptor beta chains were all obtained from the same sample, sequenced in a study of control samples from healthy donors and cancer patients (dated by TCRdb to 2019 to 2021). Receptor libraries were prepared by the immunoSEQ multiplex PCR assay. The clones in this table, taken by TCRdb from immuneACCESS, are in-frame only. Not every clone is retained; where verified, under half of the shortfall comes from an unresolved V gene, and the cause of the rest is unknown. Present in this sample are about 160,000 clones, 90% to 95% of which were seen just once. The ten largest clones take up around 8% of the sample. Sequences were obtained from blood. The receptors come from a woman aged 40 to 50 in good health.

This clone has a single count. CDR3 sequence: CASRGLHNEKLFF. The DNA of the CDR3 is TGTGCCAGCAGAGGACTCCATAATGAAAAACTGTTTTTT. The chain joins TRBV5-8 to TRBJ1-4; no clear D. Germline V gene sequence: CDR1 SGHTS, CDR2 YDEGEE. Trimming removed 5 bases at V and 4 bases at J, with 9 bases between. The CDR3 is made up of 13 amino acids.

The chain links TRBV7-9 to TRBJ2-7; no clear D. Trimming took 5 bases from V and 4 from J, leaving 18 bases between them. Germline assignment: CDR1 SEHNR and CDR2 FQNEAQ (reference sequence). There are 15 residues in the CDR3. This chain's CDR3 is CASSPGPRSQYEQYF. In nucleotides, the CDR3 is TGTGCCAGCAGCCCCGGACCGAGATCGCAATACGAGCAGTACTTC.

V is TRBV12-3 or TRBV12-4 and J is TRBJ2-2; D is undetermined. CDR3 length equals 12 residues. V lost 2 bases to trimming and J lost 6 bases, with 4 bases between them. The CDR3 region has the DNA TGTGCCAGCAGTTTATCTCCCGGGGAGCTGTTTTTT. Its translation: CASSLSPGELFF.